This is a list of T cell receptor beta chains from one sample in a study of chronic HIV infection and antiretroviral therapy. MiXCR, run by TCRdb on the 5' RACE reads, gives a single entry per CDR3 protein. This sample has fewer than 40,000 distinct CDR3 sequences, with 8% to 10% found just once. Sequencing was done on a sample of peripheral blood. The receptors derive from an adult who had HIV and had not received antiretroviral therapy, or was an uninfected healthy control (not recorded which). The CDR3 runs from the conserved cysteine through the conserved F or W. The D gene is left open where the match is weak.

TRBV27	TRBJ2-2	TRBD2	CASSFRKRESAGELFF
TRBV24-1	TRBJ2-3	TRBD2	CASGLAALPDTQYF
TRBV9	TRBJ1-1	TRBD1	CASSGQQGAGTEAFF
TRBV2	TRBJ2-1	-	CASSGTFYNEQFF
TRBV20-1	TRBJ1-2	-	CSASQEGGYGYTF
TRBV28	TRBJ2-7	-	CASSRPGTVSYEQYF
TRBV14	TRBJ2-7	-	CASSQDGGPPYEQYF
TRBV7-9	TRBJ1-6	TRBD1	CASSLGQGAKNSPLHF
TRBV7-7	TRBJ2-1	-	CASSLGSSSYNEQFF
TRBV10-3	TRBJ1-2	-	CAISTGTIYGYTF
TRBV20-1	TRBJ2-4	TRBD1	CSARERQGAHSYKNIQYF
TRBV5-1	TRBJ2-3	-	CASRIGDTQYF
TRBV4-1	TRBJ2-3	TRBD1	CASSQGTGEDTQYF
TRBV2	TRBJ1-1	TRBD1	CASSKGQVLTEAFF
TRBV20-1	TRBJ1-2	-	CSARVAREVGGYTF
TRBV7-9	TRBJ1-4	-	CASSLPTGSEKLFF
TRBV11-2	TRBJ1-5	-	CASSSAMNQPQHF
TRBV29-1	TRBJ2-1	TRBD2	CSGEGGYNEQFF
TRBV4-1	TRBJ2-5	-	CASSQEVERTQYF